This paragraph reports one T cell receptor (beta chain). The target antigen is unknown. Sequencing was performed with immunoSEQ multiplex PCR; in TCRdb, only in-frame clones are kept and a portion is missing. This sample has 50,000 to 70,000 clones, with about nine tenths found just once. This sample is part of a study of OX40 agonist ivuxolimab in advanced cancers. This CDR3 is built from 14 residues. CDR1 and CDR2 from the germline V gene are LGHNA and YSLEER. Trimming removed 1 base from V and 2 bases from J, with 9 bases in between. Blood sampling was done at baseline, cycle 4 day 1, and cycle 7 day 1. Study-level findings and limits: More expanded clones were found, on average, in CD8+ than in CD4+ T cells. By week 6 at 0.1 to 3.0 mg/kg, blood CD4+ and CD8+ T cells had expanded clonally.

This TCR derives from an adult with an advanced solid tumor such as melanoma, head and neck, liver or kidney cancer. The J gene is TRBJ2-7, the V gene TRBV4-3, with D uncertain. The sample in question was CD4+ or CD8+ T cells sorted from blood, obtained in a trial of the OX40 agonist ivuxolimab. The CDR3 nucleotides are TGCGCCAGCAGCCAAGGACCCGCGGCCTACGAGCAGTACTTC. This codes for CASSQGPAAYEQYF.